These T cell receptor beta chains were read from a single sample in a study of blood T cells in healthy people across ages. MiXCR was run by TCRdb on the 5' RACE reads, yielding one entry per CDR3 protein. The repertoire holds hundreds of thousands of distinct CDR3 sequences, with 20% to 30% as singletons. These data also featured in a second study, about T cells of mothers and their children.

Material for sequencing was blood. These receptors came from a boy aged 5-17 years in good health. Each CDR3 is given with its conserved first and last residue. The D gene is left open where the match is weak. Clone size is shown for a subset of rows, as once, few, many or a class of expanded clone.

TRBV27	-	TRBJ1-1	-	CASSLSKGAEAFF	TGTGCCAGCAGTTTATCGAAGGGGGCTGAAGCTTTCTTT
TRBV30	-	TRBJ2-1	-	CAWSVTGNEQFF	TGTGCCTGGAGTGTAACCGGTAATGAGCAGTTCTTC
TRBV29-1	TRBD1	TRBJ2-5	few	CSVSRDSQETQYF	TGCAGCGTTTCCCGGGACAGTCAAGAGACCCAGTACTTC
TRBV6-6	-	TRBJ2-2	-	CASFPHGDGELFF	TGTGCCAGCTTCCCTCACGGGGACGGGGAGCTGTTTTTT
TRBV20-1	-	TRBJ2-3	-	CSAPQQGTDTQYF	TGCAGTGCCCCCCAGCAAGGCACAGATACGCAGTATTTT
TRBV12-3/TRBV12-4	TRBD1	TRBJ1-2	-	CASSPDRLNYGYTF	TGTGCCAGCAGTCCGGACAGGCTTAACTATGGCTACACCTTC
TRBV7-9	TRBD2	TRBJ2-1	few	CASSPRLAGGSDYNEQFF	TGTGCCAGCAGCCCCCGTTTAGCGGGGGGAAGCGACTACAATGAGCAGTTCTTC
TRBV10-3	-	TRBJ2-5	once	CAISGPTAKETQYF	TGCGCCATCAGTGGACCGACTGCTAAAGAGACCCAGTACTTC
TRBV10-3	-	TRBJ2-3	few	CAITADFTDTQYF	TGTGCCATCACGGCAGACTTCACAGATACGCAGTATTTT
TRBV4-1	-	TRBJ1-3	-	CASSQGRQASSGNTIYF	TGCGCCAGCAGCCAGGGTCGACAGGCAAGCTCTGGAAACACCATATATTTT
TRBV9	TRBD2	TRBJ2-7	-	CASSVGGTSMYEQYF	TGTGCCAGCAGCGTAGGAGGGACTAGCATGTACGAGCAGTACTTC
TRBV27	TRBD2	TRBJ2-7	-	CASSPLLAGGLSYEQYF	TGTGCCAGCAGTCCCCTTCTAGCGGGGGGGTTATCCTACGAGCAGTACTTC
TRBV25-1	-	TRBJ1-2	few	CASSESNGGGYTF	TGTGCCAGCAGTGAATCCAACGGCGGGGGCTACACCTTC
TRBV29-1	TRBD1	TRBJ1-1	few	CSVGDRGLTEAFF	TGCAGCGTGGGGGACAGGGGGTTGACTGAAGCTTTCTTT
TRBV6-6	-	TRBJ2-5	-	CATKGRGPQETQYF	TGTGCCACCAAGGGGCGCGGTCCCCAAGAGACCCAGTACTTC
TRBV20-1	TRBD1	TRBJ2-5	-	CSARTGARRETQYF	TGCAGTGCTAGGACAGGGGCTCGTAGAGAGACCCAGTACTTC
TRBV29-1	-	TRBJ2-7	-	CSVDTSYNEQSF	TGCAGCGTTGATACTAGTTACAATGAGCAGTCCTTC
TRBV28	-	TRBJ1-5	-	CASSLGGGSQPQHF	TGTGCCAGCAGTTTAGGGGGAGGAAGTCAGCCCCAGCATTTT
TRBV20-1	-	TRBJ2-1	-	CSARAPRGYNEQFF	TGCAGTGCTAGGGCTCCCCGGGGATACAATGAGCAGTTCTTC
TRBV11-3	-	TRBJ2-2	-	CASSLEKVGLTYTGELFF	TGTGCCAGCAGCTTAGAGAAAGTGGGACTTACTTACACCGGGGAGCTGTTTTTT
TRBV6-5	-	TRBJ1-2	-	CASSEETRDYYGYTF	TGTGCCAGCAGTGAGGAGACCCGGGACTACTATGGCTACACCTTC
TRBV13	TRBD2	TRBJ2-4	-	CASSFRAGDIQYF	TGTGCCAGCAGCTTTAGGGCGGGGGACATTCAGTACTTC
TRBV20-1	TRBD2	TRBJ2-5	few	CSALTSGGDQETQYF	TGCAGTGCTCTGACTAGCGGGGGGGATCAAGAGACCCAGTACTTC
TRBV20-1	-	TRBJ1-4	-	CSARDPKTGDNEKLFF	TGCAGTGCTAGAGACCCAAAAACAGGAGATAATGAAAAACTGTTTTTT
TRBV29-1	TRBD2	TRBJ2-5	few	CSAGTSGALGAQYF	TGCAGCGCTGGGACTAGCGGGGCACTCGGGGCCCAGTACTTC
TRBV9	-	TRBJ1-2	-	CASSVVPQQDVDYGYTF	TGTGCCAGCAGCGTAGTGCCGCAACAGGACGTGGACTATGGCTACACCTTC
TRBV27	-	TRBJ1-2	few	CASSSHSLKGVGYTF	TGTGCCAGCAGTTCCCACAGCTTAAAAGGCGTTGGCTACACCTTC
TRBV28	-	TRBJ2-5	few	CASSDAGEVTQYF	TGTGCCAGCAGTGATGCAGGGGAGGTGACCCAGTACTTC
TRBV27	TRBD1	TRBJ2-1	few	CATNRGNEQFF	TGTGCCACAAACAGGGGCAATGAGCAGTTCTTC
TRBV29-1	-	TRBJ2-6	few	CSVEDRMSSGANVLTF	TGCAGCGTTGAGGACAGAATGAGCTCTGGGGCCAACGTCCTGACTTTC
TRBV27	TRBD2	TRBJ2-1	-	CASSLRGGGSSYNEQFF	TGTGCCAGCAGTTTACGGGGCGGGGGGAGCTCCTACAATGAGCAGTTCTTC
TRBV12-3/TRBV12-4	-	TRBJ1-1	-	CASSSPQGLNTEAFF	TGTGCCAGCAGTTCCCCTCAAGGTCTGAACACTGAAGCTTTCTTT
TRBV20-1	-	TRBJ2-7	-	CSAIVNRDEQYF	TGCAGTGCTATCGTAAACAGGGACGAGCAGTACTTC
TRBV6-6	-	TRBJ1-1	many	CASRTGQYEAFF	TGTGCCAGCAGAACAGGACAGTATGAAGCTTTCTTT
TRBV20-1	TRBD2	TRBJ2-7	few	CSATGLAGYEQYF	TGCAGTGCTACGGGACTAGCGGGGTACGAGCAGTACTTC
TRBV5-5	-	TRBJ1-3	-	CASTEIPGAIGNTIYF	TGTGCCAGCACCGAGATCCCAGGGGCGATTGGAAACACCATATATTTT
TRBV5-1	-	TRBJ2-5	few	CASSLGGGRSRFF	TGCGCCAGCAGCTTGGGGGGGGGCCGCTCTAGGTTCTTC
TRBV6-2/TRBV6-3	TRBD2	TRBJ2-5	few	CASSPRELGLSGETQYF	TGTGCCAGCAGTCCACGAGAACTGGGACTAAGTGGGGAGACCCAGTACTTC
TRBV3-1	TRBD1	TRBJ2-1	few	CASSQGTGAGEQFF	TGTGCCAGCAGCCAAGGGACAGGGGCTGGTGAGCAGTTCTTC
TRBV27	TRBD2	TRBJ2-1	-	CASSLLAGGPINEQFF	TGTGCCAGCAGTTTATTGGCGGGGGGCCCTATTAATGAGCAGTTCTTC
TRBV9	TRBD2	TRBJ2-7	-	CASSARSSGSYYEQYF	TGTGCCAGCAGCGCGCGGTCTAGCGGGTCTTACTACGAGCAGTACTTC
TRBV24-1	-	TRBJ1-2	-	CATSDASQGLNGYTF	TGTGCCACCAGTGATGCTTCACAGGGTTTGAATGGCTACACCTTC